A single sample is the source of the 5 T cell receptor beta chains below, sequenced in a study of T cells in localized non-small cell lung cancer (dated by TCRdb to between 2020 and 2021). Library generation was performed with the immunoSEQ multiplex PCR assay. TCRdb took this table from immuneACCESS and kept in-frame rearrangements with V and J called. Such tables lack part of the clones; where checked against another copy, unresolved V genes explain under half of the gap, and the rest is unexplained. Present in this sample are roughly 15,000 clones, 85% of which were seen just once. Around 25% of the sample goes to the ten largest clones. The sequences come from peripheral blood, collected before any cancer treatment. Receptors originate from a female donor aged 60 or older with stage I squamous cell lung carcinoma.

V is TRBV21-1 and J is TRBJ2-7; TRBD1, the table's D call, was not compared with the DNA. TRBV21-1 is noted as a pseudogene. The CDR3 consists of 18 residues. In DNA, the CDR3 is TGTGCCAGCAGCGGCTACTATATAAGGGGGAGAAGGTGTTGCGAGCAGTACTTC. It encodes CASSGYYIRGRRCCEQYF.

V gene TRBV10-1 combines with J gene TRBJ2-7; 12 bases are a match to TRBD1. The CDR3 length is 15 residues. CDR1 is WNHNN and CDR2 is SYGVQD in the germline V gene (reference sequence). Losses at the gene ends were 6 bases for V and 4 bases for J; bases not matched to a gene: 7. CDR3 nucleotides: TGCGCCAGCAGCCCGGGACAGGGGGCGAAGTACGAGCAGTACTTC. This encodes CASSPGQGAKYEQYF.

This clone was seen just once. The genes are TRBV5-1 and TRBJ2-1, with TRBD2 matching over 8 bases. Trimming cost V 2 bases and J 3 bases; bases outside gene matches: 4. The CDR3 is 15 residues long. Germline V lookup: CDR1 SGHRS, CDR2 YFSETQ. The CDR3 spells CASSFSGSVYNEQFF. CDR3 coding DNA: TGCGCCAGCAGCTTCAGCGGGAGTGTCTACAATGAGCAGTTCTTC.

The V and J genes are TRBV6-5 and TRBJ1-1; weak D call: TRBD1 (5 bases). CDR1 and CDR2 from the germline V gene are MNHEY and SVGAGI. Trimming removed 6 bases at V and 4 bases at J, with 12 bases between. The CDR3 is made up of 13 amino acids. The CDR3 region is CASRTGTTTEAFF. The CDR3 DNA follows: TGTGCCAGCAGAACCGGGACCACCACTGAAGCTTTCTTT.

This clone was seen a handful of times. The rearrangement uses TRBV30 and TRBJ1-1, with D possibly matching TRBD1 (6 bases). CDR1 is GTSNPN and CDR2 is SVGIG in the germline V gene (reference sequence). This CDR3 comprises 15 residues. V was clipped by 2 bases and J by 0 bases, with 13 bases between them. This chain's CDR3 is CAWSLGGSLNTEAFF. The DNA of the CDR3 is TGTGCCTGGAGTTTAGGGGGTTCCTTGAACACTGAAGCTTTCTTT. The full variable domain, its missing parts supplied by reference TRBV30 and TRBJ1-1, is SQTIHQWPATLVQPVGSPLSLECTVEGTSNPNLYWYRQAAGRGLQLLFYSVGIGQISSEVPQNLSASRPQDRQFILSSKKLLLSDSGFYLCAWSLGGSLNTEAFFGQGTRLTVV.